This is a list of T cell receptor beta chains from one sample in a study of identical twins. Each CDR3 protein gets one entry after TCRdb re-called the 5' RACE reads with MiXCR. The sample lists more than 600,000 distinct CDR3 sequences, over 15% occurring once. The same sample was also studied in work on T cells expressing NK-cell markers.

Sequencing input: PBMCs. These receptors were taken from a woman between 18 and 29 years old in good health. CDR3s include the opening cysteine and the closing phenylalanine or tryptophan. Each record gives: clone size, V gene, J gene, D gene, CDR3 length, CDR3 protein, CDR3 DNA. A D gene is named only where the DNA matches it firmly. Only part of the rows carry a size: once, few, many, or a class if the clone is expanded.

>few|TRBV29-1|TRBJ2-7|TRBD1|11
CSVATGDEQYF
TGCAGCGTCGCTACAGGGGACGAGCAGTACTTC
>many|TRBV10-3|TRBJ2-5|NA|12
CAISEGQETQYF
TGTGCCATCAGTGAGGGCCAAGAGACCCAGTACTTC
>few|TRBV6-1|TRBJ2-7|TRBD1|15
CASREYRGREGEQYF
TGTGCCAGCAGGGAATACAGGGGGCGCGAAGGCGAGCAGTACTTC
>few|TRBV11-2|TRBJ2-1|NA|15
CASSPSFDSYNEQFF
TGTGCCAGCAGCCCTAGCTTCGACTCCTACAATGAGCAGTTCTTC
>NA|TRBV20-1|TRBJ1-3|NA|15
CSARDLAGSGNTIYF
TGCAGTGCTAGAGATCTCGCGGGGTCTGGAAACACCATATATTTT
>few|TRBV29-1|TRBJ2-3|NA|14
CSVEGAYGTDTQYF
TGCAGCGTTGAAGGGGCCTACGGCACAGATACGCAGTATTTT
>NA|TRBV10-3|TRBJ2-5|NA|15
CAISESQTGMETQYF
TGTGCCATCAGTGAGTCCCAAACAGGGATGGAGACCCAGTACTTC
>NA|TRBV30|TRBJ2-7|TRBD1|13
CASETGYTYEQYF
TGTGCCTCAGAGACAGGGTATACCTACGAGCAGTACTTC
>NA|TRBV10-3|TRBJ2-3|TRBD2|14
CASGTSGTLDTQYF
TGTGCCTCCGGGACTAGCGGTACTTTAGATACGCAGTATTTT
>few|TRBV5-1|TRBJ1-1|NA|12
CANSLDLTEAFF
TGCGCCAACAGCCTGGACTTGACTGAAGCTTTCTTT
>NA|TRBV12-3/TRBV12-4|TRBJ2-3|NA|15
CASSLPTDRTDTQYF
TGTGCCAGCAGTCTCCCGACAGATAGAACAGATACGCAGTATTTT
>few|TRBV4-3|TRBJ2-1|TRBD2|15
CASSQVRLAGIEQFF
TGCGCCAGCAGCCAAGTTCGTCTAGCGGGAATTGAGCAGTTCTTC
>NA|TRBV6-1|TRBJ2-5|TRBD1|15
CASSPFGQGEKTQYF
TGTGCCAGCAGCCCCTTCGGACAGGGAGAAAAGACCCAGTACTTC
>NA|TRBV7-9|TRBJ2-1|TRBD2|15
CASSQTSGDYNEQFF
TGTGCCAGCAGCCAGACTAGCGGAGACTACAATGAGCAGTTCTTC
>many|TRBV20-1|TRBJ2-3|NA|13
CSANRPDEDTQYF
TGCAGTGCAAACCGGCCGGACGAGGATACGCAGTATTTT
>few|TRBV11-2|TRBJ2-1|TRBD1|15
CASSSHRGPYNEQFF
TGTGCCAGCAGCTCCCACAGGGGGCCTTACAATGAGCAGTTCTTC
>few|TRBV11-3|TRBJ2-5|TRBD2|15
CASSSGSGGGETQYF
TGTGCCAGCAGCTCCGGATCGGGAGGTGGAGAGACCCAGTACTTC
>NA|TRBV5-1|TRBJ2-7|NA|14
CASSTDWSSYEQYF
TGCGCCAGCAGCACCGATTGGAGCTCCTACGAGCAGTACTTC
>many|TRBV10-1|TRBJ2-3|TRBD1|16
CASSEGGPTSTDTQYF
TGCGCCAGCAGTGAAGGGGGCCCTACTAGCACAGATACGCAGTATTTT
>NA|TRBV7-8|TRBJ2-3|NA|15
CASSLRSLLTDTQYF
TGTGCCAGCAGCTTAAGAAGCCTCCTCACAGATACGCAGTATTTT
>NA|TRBV10-3|TRBJ2-2|TRBD2|13
CATGTNLAWELFF
TGTGCCACCGGGACTAATTTAGCATGGGAGCTGTTTTTT
>NA|TRBV4-3|TRBJ2-6|NA|17
CASSQEWGRAGANVLTF
TGCGCCAGCAGCCAAGAATGGGGCAGGGCCGGGGCCAACGTCCTGACTTTC
>NA|TRBV2|TRBJ2-1|NA|13
CASNPYSALEQFF
TGTGCCAGCAACCCATACTCGGCGCTTGAGCAGTTCTTC
>NA|TRBV7-9|TRBJ2-7|NA|14
CASSLGSRVHEQYF
TGTGCCAGCAGCTTAGGCAGCAGGGTTCACGAGCAGTACTTC
>NA|TRBV10-3|TRBJ2-4|NA|18
CASSELGARAHRRDIQYF
TGTGCCAGCAGTGAGTTGGGGGCACGAGCGCATCGGCGGGACATTCAGTACTTC
>few|TRBV7-9|TRBJ2-1|NA|15
CASSLHLGRYNEQFF
TGTGCCAGCAGCCTACACCTTGGGCGCTACAATGAGCAGTTCTTC
>NA|TRBV7-9|TRBJ1-2|NA|14
CASSLLHLDYGYTF
TGTGCCAGCAGCTTACTCCATCTAGACTATGGCTACACCTTC
>few|TRBV5-4|TRBJ2-1|TRBD1|14
CASSLEQGWNEQFF
TGTGCCAGCAGCTTGGAACAGGGGTGGAATGAGCAGTTCTTC